Reported below is one T cell receptor (beta chain). There are a few counts of this clonotype. It lacks a known antigen. No quality values exist for individual bases; no much larger clone is one base distant. The treatment or condition tag for this specimen amounts to: in vitro stimulation with specific CMV peptide epitopes to enrich CMV-specific T cells. Sequencing instrument: Illumina HiSeq 1500. Using fastp trimming at Q25 and MiXCR clonotype assembly, TCRdb reanalyzed the public sequencing data and kept in-frame beta chains. Every distinct CDR3 protein forms one entry, paired with its most common genes and DNA. The sample profile shows about 83,000 distinct CDR3 sequences; approximately 24% of them were found once. The ten largest make up 50% of the sample. The data were taken from a study of T cell repertoires in cytomegalovirus infection (dated by TCRdb to the late 2010s). Notes on the research overall: The peptide stimulations were aimed at well-studied HLA-B-restricted epitopes as well as recently identified HLA-C-restricted CMV epitopes, whose presentation resists viral immunomodulation. The HLA type of each donor mattered for the analysis, because public TCR beta signatures pointed to carriage of CMV infection along with the matching HLA type. Findings and caveats that apply to the study as a whole: Cumulative frequency of public TCR beta family members discriminated carriers of CMV infection plus the relevant HLA type in this cohort and an independent 352-donor cohort. The ex vivo response was dominated by HLA-C-restricted CMV-specific TCR beta clonotypes, which also provided the single most frequent clonotype in two of eight donors.

From the cysteine through the phenylalanine, the CDR3 covers 16 amino acids. Solely the CDR3 DNA is kept, with 48 bases framed from the first base. At the junction V is shortened by 5 bases and J by 4 bases, with 20 bases in between. In the germline V gene (reference sequence), CDR1 corresponds to MNHEY and CDR2 to SMNVEV. The sequence links TRBV27 to TRBJ1-2; TRBD1 could be the D gene, as 6 bases match. Sequencing used CD8+ T cells from cultured PBMCs, obtained from culture after CMV antigen stimulation. The TCR comes from a human donor in good health (CMV status not recorded). Some clones in this sample may be carry-over from other donors' samples. This receptor has the CDR3 CASSPSQGILAYGYTF. The DNA sequence is as follows: TGTGCCAGCAGTCCATCCCAGGGGATCTTGGCCTATGGCTACACCTTC.